The 7 T cell receptor beta chains below all came from one sample that was sequenced in a study of cytomegalovirus exposure and HLA in healthy donors. The PCR used 60 Vbeta and 13 Jbeta primers. Measured with immunoSEQ multiplex PCR; TCRdb has only the in-frame clones, and not every one. Of 100,000 to 130,000 clones listed, around 69% are singletons. Sequencing was carried out using PBMCs. Source of these receptors: a man between 18 and 29 years old in good health and CMV-seronegative.

The V gene is TRBV5-1, the J gene TRBJ2-2, with D tentatively TRBD1 (6 bases). CDR3 length: 17 amino acids. V was shortened by 1 base and J by 3 bases, with 16 bases between the two germline ends. The V gene's germline CDR1 is SGHRS and CDR2 YFSETQ. CDR3 residues: CASSLSPRGAYTGELFF. As DNA, the CDR3 is TGCGCCAGCAGCTTGTCGCCCAGGGGCGCGTACACCGGGGAGCTGTTTTTT.

The chain joins TRBV6-5 to TRBJ1-4; TRBD1 might be the D (6 bases). The germline gives CDR1 MNHEY, CDR2 SVGAGI. Trimming took 5 bases from V and 3 from J, leaving 10 bases between them. The CDR3 sequence is 14 residues long. The CDR3 DNA is TGTGCCAGCAGTGAACAGGGCCCTAATGAAAAACTGTTTTTT. Its protein is CASSEQGPNEKLFF.

This sequence joins TRBV5-1 and TRBJ2-1, with 8 bases aligning to TRBD2. CDR1 and CDR2 (germline): SGHRS, YFSETQ. Unmatched junction bases numbered 8, after V lost 0 bases and J lost 0 bases. The CDR3 is 18 residues long. The CDR3 is CASSLGGSGVSSYNEQFF. The CDR3 coding sequence is TGCGCCAGCAGCTTGGGAGGTAGCGGGGTGAGCTCCTACAATGAGCAGTTCTTC.

The rearrangement links TRBV19 to TRBJ1-6; D uncertain. Deletions cut 6 bases from V and 0 bases from J, with 6 bases between. The CDR3 has 14 amino acids. Germline assignment: CDR1 LNHDA and CDR2 SQIVND (reference sequence). Written as DNA, the CDR3 is TGTGCCAGTAGGGAGAGCTCCTATAATTCACCCCTCCACTTT. This codes for CASRESSYNSPLHF.

This clone occurred once. J is TRBJ1-2 and V is TRBV7-3; a possible D gene is TRBD1 (6 bases). CDR3 size: 13 residues. Deletions cut 5 bases from V and 8 bases from J, with 15 bases between. Germline V lookup: CDR1 SGHTA, CDR2 FQGTGA. CDR3 in DNA: TGTGCCAGCAGCACATCACCAGGGGTCGGCTACACCTTC. It codes for CASSTSPGVGYTF.

The CDR3 region is CAIAPGQTYEQYF. In DNA, the CDR3 is TGTGCCATCGCGCCGGGACAGACCTACGAGCAGTACTTC. The chain recombines TRBV6-5 with TRBJ2-7, with 7 bases fitting TRBD1. Per germline, CDR1 MNHEY and CDR2 SVGAGI. The CDR3 covers 13 residues. J was trimmed by 2 bases and V by 10 bases; bases with no gene match: 8.

This clone occurred a few times. The chain employs TRBV6-4 and TRBJ2-2; 8 bases are shared with TRBD1. The CDR3 has 15 amino acids. From germline, CDR1 is MRHNA and CDR2 SNTAGT. J lost 6 bases, V lost 2 bases, and 5 bases had no gene match. The CDR3: CASSDTQGAAGELFF. DNA for the CDR3: TGTGCCAGCAGTGACACGCAGGGGGCTGCCGGGGAGCTGTTTTTT.